The 14 T cell receptor beta chains below come from one sample, sequenced in a study of T cells in Graves' hyperthyroidism and ophthalmopathy. Amplification yielded TCR beta CDR3 regions, with RNA transcripts as the source. Initially, a first-round RT-PCR of the TCR CDR3 employed the HTBI primer set. TCRdb recomputed calls from the multiplex PCR reads with MiXCR, one row per CDR3 protein. This table holds roughly 240,000 distinct CDR3 sequences, about 17% found once. Sequencing was performed on blood. Every receptor here comes from a woman aged 18-29 years with Graves' ophthalmopathy.

There are many counts of this clonotype. The chain links TRBV30 to TRBJ1-5; 7 bases are a match to TRBD1. V was pared by 0 bases and J by 3 bases, with 8 bases of the junction left unmatched. This CDR3 contains 16 residues. Germline loops: CDR1 GTSNPN, CDR2 SVGIG (reference sequence). CDR3 amino acids: CAWSVRPGGTNQPQHF. The CDR3, as DNA: TGTGCCTGGAGTGTACGGCCAGGGGGGACCAATCAGCCCCAGCATTTT.

This clonotype has ten or more counts. The chain carries TRBV20-1 and TRBJ2-1; D unclear. The V and J ends lost 3 bases and 4 bases respectively, with 10 bases between them. The CDR3 length is 13 residues. Germline V gene lookup returns CDR1 DFQATT and CDR2 SNEGSKA (reference sequence). The CDR3 sequence is CSASKRPYNEQFF. DNA of the CDR3: TGCAGTGCTAGTAAGAGACCTTACAATGAGCAGTTCTTC.

This clonotype appeared a few times. V is TRBV19 and J is TRBJ1-2; 8 bases match TRBD1. This CDR3 contains 16 residues. The germline V gene encodes CDR1 LNHDA and CDR2 SQIVND (reference sequence). V lost 3 bases and J lost 6; bases outside the gene matches: 12. CDR3 in DNA: TGTGCCAGTAGTATCTTAACGAGGGGACAGGCCAATGGCTACACCTTC. This sequence encodes CASSILTRGQANGYTF.

There are many counts of this clonotype. The chain combines TRBV13 with TRBJ2-1; no clear D gene. CDR3 length: 16 residues. Germline loops: CDR1 PRHDT, CDR2 FYEKMQ (reference sequence). Trimming took off 5 bases at V and 5 bases at J, with 19 bases between the two ends. The CDR3 loop reads CASSLADAQRDNEQFF. CDR3 nucleotide sequence: TGTGCCAGCAGCCTCGCTGACGCACAACGGGACAATGAGCAGTTCTTC.

For this clonotype: The junction shows a germline mismatch at one end, possibly a read error. The chain is built from TRBV11-2 and TRBJ1-3; no definite D call. Germline CDR1 and CDR2: SGHAT and FQNNGV. This CDR3 has 15 residues. CDR3 bases: TGCGCCAGCAGCCAATTTATGGTTATGGGAAACACCACATATTTT. It translates to CASSQFMVMGNTTYF. Full variable domain (remainder filled in from reference TRBV11-2 and TRBJ1-3): EAGVAQSPRYKIIEKRQSVAFWCNPISGHATLYWYQQILGQGPKLLIQFQNNGVVDDSQLPKDRFSAERLKGVDSTLKIQPAKLEDSAVYLCASSQFMVMGNTTYFGEGSWLTVV.

In its sample, this clonotype was seen many times. The chain carries TRBV20-1 and TRBJ2-7; a weak D match, TRBD2 (5 bases). CDR1 is DFQATT and CDR2 is SNEGSKA in the germline V gene (reference sequence). The CDR3 has 14 amino acids. V was trimmed by 0 bases and J by 2 bases, leaving 11 bases between them. The DNA of the CDR3 is TGCAGTGCTAGAGATAGGACTTCAGCCTACGAGCAGTACTTC. Translated, it gives CSARDRTSAYEQYF.

This clonotype was observed at least ten times. The V gene is TRBV6-1, the J gene TRBJ2-7; D possibly matches TRBD1 or TRBD2 (5 bases each). V lost 1 base to trimming and J lost 5 bases, with 18 bases between them. The CDR3 consists of 16 residues. Germline CDR1 is MNHNS and CDR2 is SASEGT. The CDR3 sequence: CASSEEFGTSAHEQYF. CDR3 bases: TGTGCCAGCAGTGAAGAGTTCGGGACCTCAGCCCACGAGCAGTACTTC.

As concerns this clonotype: A much larger clone lies a single base off, so this may be a read error. The CDR3 region is CATAPSGSFEAFF. DNA of the CDR3: TGTGCCACCGCCCCCTCCGGATCTTTTGAAGCTTTCTTT. The chain employs TRBV10-3 and TRBJ1-1; D unresolved. The CDR3 is 13 residues long. The ends were cut back, 10 bases at V and 7 bases at J, with 19 bases in the middle. Germline V gene sequence: CDR1 ENHRY, CDR2 SYGVKD.

There are many counts of this clonotype. This chain joins TRBV9 and TRBJ2-2, with 8 bases aligning to TRBD2. J was trimmed by 8 bases and V by 4 bases; bases with no gene match: 16. This CDR3 region has 17 residues. The germline V gene encodes CDR1 SGDLS and CDR2 YYNGEE. The CDR3 DNA follows: TGTGCCAGCAGCCCCCAGGCCCTAGCGGGCGCCGCGGGGGAGCTGTTTTTT. This codes for CASSPQALAGAAGELFF.

Ten or more counts support this clonotype. The rearrangement joins TRBV20-1 to TRBJ1-5; possible D gene TRBD1, 6 bases. Trimming left V 3 bases short and J 9 bases short, with 18 bases between. This CDR3 is 14 amino acids long. Per germline, CDR1 DFQATT and CDR2 SNEGSKA (reference sequence). In DNA form, the CDR3 reads TGCAGTGCTAGTATAGGGCAGGGGCCCATGCCCCAGCATTTT. Its protein product is CSASIGQGPMPQHF.

This clonotype was detected only a few times. CDR3 sequence: CSVVGRVGPGTEAFF. CDR3 in DNA: TGCAGCGTTGTGGGCAGGGTAGGGCCGGGCACTGAAGCTTTCTTT. The chain has TRBV29-1 and TRBJ1-1; tentatively, D is TRBD1 (5 bases). V was trimmed by 4 bases and J by 4 bases, leaving 19 bases between them. Germline CDR1 SQVTM, CDR2 ANQGSEA. CDR3 length: 15 residues.

The sample holds many counts of this clonotype. The J gene is TRBJ2-3, the V gene TRBV6-1, with D tentatively TRBD1 (6 bases). The CDR3 totals 15 residues. Germline CDR1 and CDR2: MNHNS and SASEGT. The ends were cut back, 4 bases at V and 0 bases at J, with 11 bases in the middle. The CDR3 region is CASSGRGHSTDTQYF. The CDR3 DNA is TGTGCCAGCAGTGGAAGGGGACATAGCACAGATACGCAGTATTTT.

In this sample, this clonotype turned up many times. V is TRBV20-1 and J is TRBJ2-3, with D hard to call. The CDR3 contains 14 residues. Germline V gene lookup returns CDR1 DFQATT and CDR2 SNEGSKA (reference sequence). V was trimmed by 1 base and J by 2 bases, leaving 10 bases between them. The CDR3, as DNA: TGCAGTGCTAGAGGCCCATTATACACAGATACGCAGTATTTT. Amino acid sequence: CSARGPLYTDTQYF.

The chain links TRBV11-2 to TRBJ2-3; tentatively, D is TRBD1 or TRBD2 (5 bases each). Looked up from germline, CDR1 is SGHAT and CDR2 is FQNNGV. The germline V and J ends were trimmed by 5 bases and 2 bases, with 11 bases remaining between them. The CDR3 is made up of 14 amino acids. CDR3: CASSPGPLTDTQYF. In nucleotides, the CDR3 is TGTGCCAGCAGCCCGGGACCTCTCACAGATACGCAGTATTTT.